This T cell receptor (beta chain) stems from a study of blood T cell repertoires in COVID-19 (dated by TCRdb to 2018 to 2020). Notes on the research overall: Samples from collaborators originated in the United States, Italy and Spain and spanned both the acute and convalescent phases of COVID-19. The material from the prospective study consisted of cDNA or gDNA derived from T cells, B-cell-depleted T cells, or PBMCs. Deeply sampled blood TCRbeta repertoires from subjects exposed to, actively infected with, or recovered from COVID-19 were included in the dataset. A freely available public database, intended as a resource for researchers studying the immune response to SARS-CoV-2, is where the repertoires were released. The samples were drawn from the first 160 participants of the ongoing ImmuneRACE study and from some 1,300 subjects provided by 6 global collaborators. The sample metadata nearly always contained a de-identified subject ID, COVID-19 status, age in years and sex. Where available, HLA class I and class II types were obtained from metadata supplied by the sample provider rather than from assay-based typing. Overall study outcomes, separate from this receptor: How much clinical and demographic metadata was included differed by source and by participant, and the metadata was provided uncurated.

TCRbeta CDR3 regions were amplified from genomic DNA by means of the immunoSEQ Assay, a bias-controlled multiplex PCR. Processing in the source paper ran as follows. The number of nucleated cells in each sample was estimated by amplification of reference gene primers within the assay. To quantify the absolute abundance of each unique TCRbeta CDR3 rearrangement, sequence reads were collapsed and filtered. For each sample, productive Simpson clonality was calculated as the square root of Simpson's diversity index across productive rearrangements. This immuneACCESS table, as held by TCRdb, lists in-frame sequences with V and J called but not all clones. Of the missing ones, under half trace to an unresolved V gene in checked studies; the others have no known cause. V and J calls plus clone size are reproduced from that table; the DNA served to infer D and trimming. Present in this sample are roughly 140,000 clones, roughly 80% of which were seen just once. The ten largest clonotypes hold around 40% of the sample.

The table lists this clone with a few counts. This receptor's antigen is unknown. Per-base qualities were not stored, and no clone one base away is much larger. Each collaborating institution followed its own protocols to collect whole blood in K2EDTA tubes. Collaborator samples were shipped for TCRbeta analysis as frozen whole blood, isolated PBMCs, or DNA extracted from either sample type. The TCR originated in a human donor in a cohort sampled during active COVID-19. The sequenced sample was peripheral blood.

The DNA is as follows: TGTGCCAGCAGTGACCCCACGACAGGGGCGAATTCACCCCTCCACTTT. This encodes CASSDPTTGANSPLHF. The sequence links TRBV25-1 to TRBJ1-6; 8 of the junction bases match TRBD1. The cysteine opens and the phenylalanine closes a CDR3 of 16 amino acids. Only CDR3 DNA is held: 48 bases, read in frame from base 1. Sequences MGHDK (CDR1) and SYGVNS (CDR2) are obtained from the germline V gene. V ends up 3 bases short and J 7 bases short, with an unmatched junction base count of 8.